The 10 T cell receptor beta chains below come from one sample, sequenced in a study of monozygotic twins with inflammatory bowel disease. TCRdb reprocessed the 5' RACE reads and keeps a single row for each CDR3 protein, giving no DNA. This sample contains around 100,000 distinct CDR3 sequences. Sequenced input: blood. The receptors here all came from a human donor with ulcerative colitis or Crohn's disease, or a healthy co-twin of an affected twin (not recorded which).

The chain carries TRBV20-1 and TRBJ2-7; the TRBD2 assignment by TCRdb is unverifiable without DNA. Germline V CDR1 and CDR2: DFQATT, SNEGSKA (reference sequence). This CDR3 is built from 14 residues. CDR3 residues: CSASPGTKAYEQYF.

The chain couples TRBV10-3 to TRBJ2-3; TCRdb outputs TRBD1, but without DNA this stays unchecked. CDR1 and CDR2 (germline): ENHRY, SYGVKD. This CDR3 has 14 residues. CDR3 sequence reads: CAIGDRGRPIEQYF.

V usage is TRBV7-9 and J usage is TRBJ2-2; the D call from TCRdb, TRBD1, cannot be confirmed without DNA. Germline assignment: CDR1 SEHNR and CDR2 FQNEAQ (reference sequence). The CDR3 totals 16 residues. The CDR3: CARSSGGDLNTGELFF.

The rearrangement joins TRBV2 to TRBJ2-2; the D call of TRBD2 rests on TCRdb alone, since no DNA is present to check it. Germline CDR1 is SNHLY and CDR2 is FYNNEI. The CDR3 is 16 amino acids. CDR3 residues: CASSARTSGKSGELFF. Together with reference TRBV2 and TRBJ2-2, the CDR3 gives the full variable domain: EPEVTQTPSHQVTQMGQEVILRCVPISNHLYFYWYRQILGQKVEFLVSFYNNEISEKSEIFDDQFSVERPDGSNFTLKIRSTKLEDSAMYFCASSARTSGKSGELFFGEGSRLTVL.

The V gene is TRBV19, the J gene TRBJ1-5; lacking DNA, the TRBD1 call made by TCRdb goes unchecked. The CDR3 is 15 amino acids. Germline assignment: CDR1 LNHDA and CDR2 SQIVND (reference sequence). The CDR3 protein is CASSTYTGAFQPQHF.

CDR3 loop: CASSLQARGVNTQYF. This rearrangement joins TRBV12-3 or TRBV12-4 to TRBJ2-3. The CDR3 is 15 residues long.

This chain joins TRBV28 and TRBJ1-2; lacking DNA, the TRBD1 call made by TCRdb goes unchecked. Germline loops: CDR1 MDHEN, CDR2 SYDVKM. The CDR3 contains 18 residues. The CDR3 sequence is CASRIRGPLSRKGYGYTF.

The J gene is TRBJ2-4, the V gene TRBV11-2; as DNA is missing, the TRBD1 call by TCRdb cannot be tested. Germline CDR1 is SGHAT and CDR2 is FQNNGV. The CDR3 runs to 16 residues. The CDR3 sequence: CASSLGPGLAENMQYF.

The chain employs TRBV29-1 and TRBJ2-7; absent DNA, TCRdb's TRBD1 call cannot be checked. Germline CDR1 is SQVTM and CDR2 is ANQGSEA. This CDR3 has 13 residues. The CDR3 sequence is CSSTGASDYEQYF.

V usage is TRBV20-1 and J usage is TRBJ1-4; TCRdb's D call of TRBD1 is untestable without DNA. In germline, CDR1 is DFQATT, CDR2 SNEGSKA (reference sequence). The CDR3 has 12 amino acids. The CDR3 spells CSARPPNEKLFF.